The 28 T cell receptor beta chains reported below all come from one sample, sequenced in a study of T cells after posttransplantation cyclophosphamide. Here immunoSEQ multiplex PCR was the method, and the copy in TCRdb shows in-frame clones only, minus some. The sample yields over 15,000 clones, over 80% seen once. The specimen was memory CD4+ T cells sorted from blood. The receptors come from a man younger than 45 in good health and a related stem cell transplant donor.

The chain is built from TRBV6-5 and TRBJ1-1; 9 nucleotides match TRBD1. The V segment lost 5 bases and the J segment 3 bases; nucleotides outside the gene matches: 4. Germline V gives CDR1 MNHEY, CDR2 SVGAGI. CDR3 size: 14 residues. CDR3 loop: CASSTGGVDTEAFF. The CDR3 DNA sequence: TGTGCCAGCAGTACAGGGGGCGTCGACACTGAAGCTTTCTTT.

The CDR3 loop reads CASRGTSGVSDTQYF. CDR3 coding DNA: TGTGCCAGCAGGGGGACTAGCGGGGTATCTGATACGCAGTATTTT. This chain connects TRBV5-4 to TRBJ2-3; 13 nucleotides line up with TRBD2. Germline loops: CDR1 SGHNT, CDR2 YYREEE (reference sequence). J gave up 6 bases and V 5 bases, and 6 bases lay outside the gene matches. The CDR3 covers 15 residues.

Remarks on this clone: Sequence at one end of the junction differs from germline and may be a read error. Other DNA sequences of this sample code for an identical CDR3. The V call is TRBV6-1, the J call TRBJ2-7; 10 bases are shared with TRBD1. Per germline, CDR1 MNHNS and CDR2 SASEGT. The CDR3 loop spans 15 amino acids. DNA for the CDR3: TGCGCCAGCAGTTTGGAGGACAGGGGGTCCTACGAGCAGTACTTC. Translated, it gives CASSLEDRGSYEQYF.

CDR3 protein: CASSYGTSGEQFF. Written as DNA, the CDR3 is TGCGCCAGCAGCTATGGTACATCAGGTGAGCAGTTCTTC. The rearrangement links TRBV5-1 to TRBJ2-1, with D hard to call. The CDR3 totals 13 residues. The germline CDR1 and CDR2 sequences are SGHRS and YFSETQ. V lost 3 bases and J lost 9, with 13 bases in between. Drawing the rest from reference TRBV5-1 and TRBJ2-1, the complete variable domain is KAGVTQTPRYLIKTRGQQVTLSCSPISGHRSVSWYQQTPGQGLQFLFEYFSETQRNKGNFPGRFSGRQFSNSRSEMNVSTLELGDSALYLCASSYGTSGEQFFGPGTRLTVL.

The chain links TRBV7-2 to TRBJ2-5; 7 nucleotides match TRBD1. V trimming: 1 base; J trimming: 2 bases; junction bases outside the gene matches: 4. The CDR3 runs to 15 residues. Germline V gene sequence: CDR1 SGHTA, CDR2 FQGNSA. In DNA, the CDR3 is TGTGCCAGCAGCTTAGACGGCAGGGGGCAAGAGACCCAGTACTTC. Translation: CASSLDGRGQETQYF.

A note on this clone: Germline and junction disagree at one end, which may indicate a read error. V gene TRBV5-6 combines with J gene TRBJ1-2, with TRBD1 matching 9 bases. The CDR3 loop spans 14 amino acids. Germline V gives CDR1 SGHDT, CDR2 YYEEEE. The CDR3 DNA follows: TGTGCCGGCAGCTGGACAGGGGACTTCTATGGCTACACCTTC. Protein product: CAGSWTGDFYGYTF.

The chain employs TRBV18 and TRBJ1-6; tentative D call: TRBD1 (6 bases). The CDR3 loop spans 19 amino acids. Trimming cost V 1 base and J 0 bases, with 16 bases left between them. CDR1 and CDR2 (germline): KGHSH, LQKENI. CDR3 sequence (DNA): TGTGCCAGCTCACCACTCGGCAGGGGCCCGAGCTCCTATAATTCACCCCTCCACTTT. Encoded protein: CASSPLGRGPSSYNSPLHF. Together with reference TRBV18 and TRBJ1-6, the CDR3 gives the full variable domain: NAGVMQNPRHLVRRRGQEARLRCSPMKGHSHVYWYRQLPEEGLKFMVYLQKENIIDESGMPKERFSAEFPKEGPSILRIQQVVRGDSAAYFCASSPLGRGPSSYNSPLHFGNGTRLTVT.

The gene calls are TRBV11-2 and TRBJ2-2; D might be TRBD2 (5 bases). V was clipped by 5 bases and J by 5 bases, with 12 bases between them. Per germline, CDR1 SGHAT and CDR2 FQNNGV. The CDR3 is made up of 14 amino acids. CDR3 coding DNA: TGTGCCAGCAGCCGCGACCCGGGGACCGGGGAGCTGTTTTTT. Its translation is CASSRDPGTGELFF.

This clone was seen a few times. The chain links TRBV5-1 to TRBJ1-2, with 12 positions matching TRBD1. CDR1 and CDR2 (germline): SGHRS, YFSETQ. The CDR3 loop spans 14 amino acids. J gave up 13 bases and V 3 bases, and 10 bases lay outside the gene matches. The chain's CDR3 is CASSSGGTGGSLTF. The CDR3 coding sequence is TGCGCCAGCAGCTCTGGTGGGACAGGGGGCTCCCTCACCTTC.

The CDR3 region is CASSLEGLVGFDTQYF. The CDR3, as DNA: TGCGCCAGCAGCTTGGAGGGACTAGTGGGTTTTGATACGCAGTATTTT. The chain couples TRBV5-1 to TRBJ2-3; 8 bases are a match to TRBD2. After removal of 0 bases from V and 6 bases from J, the junction contained 9 bases not matched to a gene. In germline, CDR1 is SGHRS, CDR2 YFSETQ. This CDR3 is built from 16 residues.

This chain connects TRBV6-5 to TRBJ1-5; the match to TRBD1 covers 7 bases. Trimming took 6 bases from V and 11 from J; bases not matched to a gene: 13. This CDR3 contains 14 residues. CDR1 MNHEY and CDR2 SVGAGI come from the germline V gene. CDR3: CASSLDRVVLAQHF. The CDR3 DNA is TGTGCCAGCAGCCTAGACAGGGTGGTTTTGGCCCAGCATTTT.

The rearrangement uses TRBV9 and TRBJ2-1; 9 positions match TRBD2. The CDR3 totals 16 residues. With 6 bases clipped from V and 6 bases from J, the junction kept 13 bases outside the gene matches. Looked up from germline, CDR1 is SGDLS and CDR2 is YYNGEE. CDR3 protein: CASTPTGASGANEQFF. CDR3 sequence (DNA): TGTGCCAGCACCCCGACTGGGGCTAGCGGGGCCAATGAGCAGTTCTTC. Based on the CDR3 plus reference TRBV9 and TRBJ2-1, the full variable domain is DSGVTQTPKHLITATGQRVTLRCSPRSGDLSVYWYQQSLDQGLQFLIQYYNGEERAKGNILERFSAQQFPDLHSELNLSSLELGDSALYFCASTPTGASGANEQFFGPGTRLTVL.

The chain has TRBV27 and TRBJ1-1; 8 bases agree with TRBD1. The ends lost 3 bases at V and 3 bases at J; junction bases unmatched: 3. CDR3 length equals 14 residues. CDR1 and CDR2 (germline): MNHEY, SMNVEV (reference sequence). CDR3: CASSFSGGYTEAFF. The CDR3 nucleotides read TGTGCCAGCAGTTTTTCAGGGGGCTACACTGAAGCTTTCTTT.

The CDR3 DNA reads TGTGCCAGTAGTTTAGCGGGGGGCCAAGAGACCCAGTACTTC. Its translation: CASSLAGGQETQYF. The chain has TRBV19 and TRBJ2-5; 10 bases are a match to TRBD2. This CDR3 is built from 14 residues. V gave up 5 bases and J gave up 1 base; unmatched junction bases: 1. Germline CDR1 reads LNHDA; CDR2 reads SQIVND (reference sequence).

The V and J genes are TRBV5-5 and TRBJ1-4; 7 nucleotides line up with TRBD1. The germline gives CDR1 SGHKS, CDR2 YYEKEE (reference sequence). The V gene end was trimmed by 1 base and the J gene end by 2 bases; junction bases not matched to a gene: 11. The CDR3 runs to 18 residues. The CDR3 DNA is TGTGCCAGCAGCTTGTTGATGAGAGACAGGGTCACTAATGAAAAACTGTTTTTT. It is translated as CASSLLMRDRVTNEKLFF.

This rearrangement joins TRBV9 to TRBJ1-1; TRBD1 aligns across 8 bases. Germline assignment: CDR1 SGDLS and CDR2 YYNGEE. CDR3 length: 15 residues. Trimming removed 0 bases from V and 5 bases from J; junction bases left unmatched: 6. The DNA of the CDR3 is TGTGCCAGCAGCGTAGGGACAGGGACGGTGACTGAAGCTTTCTTT. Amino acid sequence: CASSVGTGTVTEAFF.

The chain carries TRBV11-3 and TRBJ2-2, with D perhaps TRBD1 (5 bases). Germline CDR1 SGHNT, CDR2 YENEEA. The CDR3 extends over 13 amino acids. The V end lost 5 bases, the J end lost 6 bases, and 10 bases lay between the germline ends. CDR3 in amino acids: CASSLRDPGELFF. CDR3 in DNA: TGTGCCAGCAGCCTCAGGGATCCCGGGGAGCTGTTTTTT.

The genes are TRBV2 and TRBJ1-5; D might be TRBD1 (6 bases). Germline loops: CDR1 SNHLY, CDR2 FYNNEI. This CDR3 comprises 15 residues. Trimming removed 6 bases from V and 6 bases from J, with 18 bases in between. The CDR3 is CASRSGQFPSQPQHF. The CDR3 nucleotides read TGTGCCAGCAGATCGGGACAATTTCCAAGTCAGCCCCAGCATTTT.

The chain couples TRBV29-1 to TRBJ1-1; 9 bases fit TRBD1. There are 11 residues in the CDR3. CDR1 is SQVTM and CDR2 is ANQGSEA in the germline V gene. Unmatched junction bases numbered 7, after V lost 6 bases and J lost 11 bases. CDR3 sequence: CSVAGQGEAFF. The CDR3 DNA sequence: TGCAGCGTCGCGGGACAGGGCGAGGCTTTCTTT.

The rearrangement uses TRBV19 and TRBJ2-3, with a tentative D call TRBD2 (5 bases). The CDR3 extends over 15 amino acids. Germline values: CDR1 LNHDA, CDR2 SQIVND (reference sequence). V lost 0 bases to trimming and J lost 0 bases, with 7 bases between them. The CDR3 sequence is CASSIEGGSTDTQYF. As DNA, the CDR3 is TGTGCCAGTAGTATAGAAGGCGGGAGCACAGATACGCAGTATTTT.

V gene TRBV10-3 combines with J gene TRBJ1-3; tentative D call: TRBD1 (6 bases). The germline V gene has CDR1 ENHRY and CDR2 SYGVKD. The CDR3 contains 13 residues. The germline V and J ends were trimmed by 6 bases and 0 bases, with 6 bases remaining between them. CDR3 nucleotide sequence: TGTGCCATCAGGGACAGCTCTGGAAACACCATATATTTT. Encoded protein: CAIRDSSGNTIYF.

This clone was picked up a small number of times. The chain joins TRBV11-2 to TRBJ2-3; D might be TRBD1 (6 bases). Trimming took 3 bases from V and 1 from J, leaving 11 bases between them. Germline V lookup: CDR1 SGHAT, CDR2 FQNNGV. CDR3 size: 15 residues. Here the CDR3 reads CASSFRGSGTDTQYF. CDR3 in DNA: TGTGCCAGCAGCTTCAGGGGATCTGGCACAGATACGCAGTATTTT.

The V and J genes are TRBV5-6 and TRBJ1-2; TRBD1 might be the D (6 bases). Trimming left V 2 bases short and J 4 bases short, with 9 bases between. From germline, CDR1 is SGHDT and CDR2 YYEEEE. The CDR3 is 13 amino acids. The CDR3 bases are TGTGCCAGCAGCTTCCCAGGGGTCTATGGCTACACCTTC. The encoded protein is CASSFPGVYGYTF.

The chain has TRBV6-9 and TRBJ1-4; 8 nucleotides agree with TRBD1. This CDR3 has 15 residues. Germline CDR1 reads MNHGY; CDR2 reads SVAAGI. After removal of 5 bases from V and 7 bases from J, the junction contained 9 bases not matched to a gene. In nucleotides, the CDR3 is TGTGCCAGCAGTCCCTCGGACAGGGAAGGTGAAAAACTGTTTTTT. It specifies CASSPSDREGEKLFF.

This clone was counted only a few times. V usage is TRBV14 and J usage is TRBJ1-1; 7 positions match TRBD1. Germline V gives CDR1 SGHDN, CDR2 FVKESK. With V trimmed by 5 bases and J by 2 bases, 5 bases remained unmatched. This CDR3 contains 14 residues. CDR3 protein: CASSRGQLNTEAFF. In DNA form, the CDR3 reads TGTGCCAGCAGCAGGGGACAGTTAAACACTGAAGCTTTCTTT.

The CDR3 sequence is CASSLTGGQTNEKLFF. CDR3 DNA: TGTGCCAGCAGCTTAACTGGAGGCCAAACTAATGAAAAACTGTTTTTT. V usage is TRBV7-3 and J usage is TRBJ1-4; D remains ambiguous. The germline gives CDR1 SGHTA, CDR2 FQGTGA. Trimming stripped 0 bases from V and 1 base from J, with 9 bases between. The length of the CDR3 is 16 residues.

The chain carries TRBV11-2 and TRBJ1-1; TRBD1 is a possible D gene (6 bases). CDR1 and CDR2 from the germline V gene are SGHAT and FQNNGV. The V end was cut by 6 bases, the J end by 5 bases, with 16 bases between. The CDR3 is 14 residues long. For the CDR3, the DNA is TGTGCCAGCAGGGCGCGGGGGGCAAAAACTGAAGCTTTCTTT. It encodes CASRARGAKTEAFF.

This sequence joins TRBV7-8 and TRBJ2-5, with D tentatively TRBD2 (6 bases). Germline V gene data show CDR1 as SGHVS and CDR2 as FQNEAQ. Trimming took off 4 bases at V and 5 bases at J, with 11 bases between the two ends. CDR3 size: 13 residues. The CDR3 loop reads CASSWDSRETQYF. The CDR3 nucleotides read TGTGCCAGCAGCTGGGACTCCCGGGAGACCCAGTACTTC.